Shown below are 22 T cell receptor beta chains from a single sample sequenced in a study of immune evolution from preneoplasia to lung adenocarcinoma. The data were produced by immunoSEQ multiplex PCR, yet TCRdb's version contains in-frame clones alone and is incomplete. The data show roughly 6,600 clones, approximately 78% seen once. Sequences were obtained from FFPE adjacent normal lung tissue. The receptors derive from a person in their sixties or seventies with lung adenocarcinoma.

V usage is TRBV9 and J usage is TRBJ1-1; TRBD1 agrees at 9 bases. Germline V lookup: CDR1 SGDLS, CDR2 YYNGEE. V was pared by 4 bases and J by 4 bases, with 14 bases of the junction left unmatched. The CDR3 totals 17 residues. The DNA of the CDR3 is TGTGCCAGCAGCCCAAAGGGATCCGGGACAGGGAGCACTGAAGCTTTCTTT. Its translation is CASSPKGSGTGSTEAFF.

The V and J genes are TRBV5-1 and TRBJ2-1; D is tentatively TRBD1 or TRBD2 (5 bases each). V lost 0 bases and J lost 0, with 10 bases in between. The CDR3 loop spans 16 amino acids. CDR1 is SGHRS, CDR2 YFSETQ, per germline. As DNA, the CDR3 is TGCGCCAGCAGCTTGGAGGGACGCAGCTCCTACAATGAGCAGTTCTTC. As protein: CASSLEGRSSYNEQFF.

V usage is TRBV5-4 and J usage is TRBJ2-2; D call uncertain. The CDR3 consists of 12 residues. V lost 7 bases to trimming and J lost 3 bases, with 7 bases between them. Per the germline V gene, CDR1 is SGHNT and CDR2 is YYREEE (reference sequence). DNA for the CDR3: TGTGCCAGCCCCGATTACACCGGGGAGCTGTTTTTT. Encoded protein: CASPDYTGELFF.

This clone was recorded only once. V is TRBV5-1 and J is TRBJ1-4; 9 bases fit TRBD1. CDR1 and CDR2 (germline): SGHRS, YFSETQ. With 2 bases clipped from V and 8 bases from J, the junction kept 4 bases outside the gene matches. This CDR3 region has 14 residues. CDR3 residues: CASSLQGAGEKLFF. In DNA, the CDR3 is TGCGCCAGCAGCTTACAGGGGGCAGGGGAAAAACTGTTTTTT.

The V gene is TRBV30, the J gene TRBJ1-1; 12 nucleotides agree with TRBD1. V lost 3 bases to trimming and J lost 3 bases; unmatched junction nucleotides: 11. The germline gives CDR1 GTSNPN, CDR2 SVGIG (reference sequence). This CDR3 spans 17 amino acids. The CDR3 spells CAWSVGSGQGAYTEAFF. Written as DNA, the CDR3 is TGTGCCTGGAGCGTCGGGTCGGGACAGGGGGCCTACACTGAAGCTTTCTTT.

V is TRBV9 and J is TRBJ2-3; 10 bases are a match to TRBD2. The germline V gene encodes CDR1 SGDLS and CDR2 YYNGEE. The V and J ends lost 0 bases and 2 bases, in that order; junction bases with no gene match: 3. The CDR3 length is 16 residues. CDR3 in amino acids: CASSVGGLAATDTQYF. In DNA, the CDR3 is TGTGCCAGCAGCGTAGGCGGACTAGCGGCCACAGATACGCAGTATTTT.

The V gene is TRBV15, the J gene TRBJ2-2; tentatively, D is TRBD2 (6 bases). Germline-derived CDR1 and CDR2 are LNHNV and YYDKDF (reference sequence). This CDR3 has 13 amino acids. V gave up 3 bases and J gave up 6 bases, with 8 bases separating them. CDR3 DNA sequence: TGTGCCACCAGCAGCAAGCGGGCCGGGGAGCTGTTTTTT. Encoded protein: CATSSKRAGELFF.

The chain recombines TRBV4-1 with TRBJ2-7; TRBD1 aligns across 9 bases. The CDR3 spans 14 residues. V shed 5 bases and J 5 bases; nucleotides not matched to a gene: 7. Germline V gene lookup returns CDR1 MGHRA and CDR2 YSYEKL. CDR3 region: CASSVGTGLNEQYF. The CDR3 DNA is TGCGCCAGCAGCGTCGGGACAGGGTTGAACGAGCAGTACTTC.

The chain recombines TRBV6-1 with TRBJ2-1; D perhaps matches TRBD2 (6 bases). V was cut by 5 bases and J by 9 bases, with 14 bases left in between. The germline V gene has CDR1 MNHNS and CDR2 SASEGT. The CDR3 has 13 amino acids. CDR3 region: CASSWASASEQFF. In DNA form, the CDR3 reads TGTGCCAGCAGTTGGGCTAGCGCGTCTGAGCAGTTCTTC.

This chain joins TRBV4-3 and TRBJ1-5, with 7 bases identical to TRBD1. There are 16 residues in the CDR3. The germline CDR1 and CDR2 sequences are LGHNA and YSLEER. The V and J ends lost 0 bases and 4 bases, in that order; junction bases with no gene match: 6. CDR3 residues: CASSQDFTGVNQPQHF. Written as DNA, the CDR3 is TGCGCCAGCAGCCAAGATTTTACAGGGGTAAATCAGCCCCAGCATTTT.

The CDR3 here is CASSLALGGGETQYF. CDR3 nucleotides: TGTGCCAGCAGCTTGGCGCTCGGTGGGGGAGAGACCCAGTACTTC. This chain uses TRBV5-6 with TRBJ2-5, with D possibly called TRBD1 or TRBD2 (5 bases each). This CDR3 has 15 residues. Germline V gene data show CDR1 as SGHDT and CDR2 as YYEEEE. V was cut by 0 bases and J by 4 bases, with 13 bases left in between.

The chain uses TRBV5-4 and TRBJ1-3, with no clear D. The ends were cut back, 1 base at V and 0 bases at J, with 8 bases in the middle. Germline CDR1 SGHNT, CDR2 YYREEE (reference sequence). The CDR3 contains 15 residues. CDR3: CASSLKLNSGNTIYF. As DNA, the CDR3 is TGTGCCAGCAGCTTGAAACTGAACTCTGGAAACACCATATATTTT. The full variable domain, its missing parts supplied by reference TRBV5-4 and TRBJ1-3, is ETGVTQSPTHLIKTRGQQVTLRCSSQSGHNTVSWYQQALGQGPQFIFQYYREEENGRGNFPPRFSGLQFPNYSSELNVNALELDDSALYLCASSLKLNSGNTIYFGEGSWLTVV.

This chain joins TRBV6-5 and TRBJ2-7; the match to TRBD1 covers 9 bases. The ends lost 5 bases at V and 4 bases at J; junction bases unmatched: 6. The germline CDR1 and CDR2 sequences are MNHEY and SVGAGI. The CDR3 contains 14 residues. The CDR3 loop is CASSRDRVLYEQYF. The CDR3 region has the DNA TGTGCCAGCAGTCGGGACAGGGTCCTTTACGAGCAGTACTTC.

The V call is TRBV19, the J call TRBJ1-1, with TRBD1 as a possible D gene (6 bases). The germline CDR1 and CDR2 sequences are LNHDA and SQIVND (reference sequence). Trimming left V 4 bases short and J 0 bases short, with 12 bases between. The CDR3 runs 15 residues. The CDR3: CASSTPQGLNTEAFF. DNA for the CDR3: TGTGCCAGTAGTACACCCCAGGGGCTGAACACTGAAGCTTTCTTT.

This chain links TRBV30 with TRBJ2-2; D is perhaps TRBD2 (5 bases). The CDR3 is 14 residues long. Germline loops: CDR1 GTSNPN, CDR2 SVGIG (reference sequence). Trimming pared 3 bases from V and 5 bases from J, leaving 13 bases between. The CDR3 region is CAWSDGDETGELFF. The CDR3 nucleotides read TGTGCCTGGAGCGACGGGGATGAGACCGGGGAGCTGTTTTTT.

As for this clone: Other DNA sequences within the sample encode an identical CDR3. The V gene is TRBV9, the J gene TRBJ2-7; 8 bases map to TRBD2. The CDR3 contains 15 residues. Germline CDR1 and CDR2: SGDLS and YYNGEE. With 2 bases clipped from V and 0 bases from J, the junction kept 4 bases outside the gene matches. In DNA, the CDR3 is TGTGCCAGCAGCGTCGGGGGGGACGTCTCCTACGAGCAGTACTTC. Its protein product is CASSVGGDVSYEQYF.

The rearrangement joins TRBV6-5 to TRBJ1-2; 10 bases align to TRBD1. Germline CDR1 is MNHEY and CDR2 is SVGAGI. V shed 0 bases, J shed 4 bases, and the junction held 5 bases outside the gene matches. The CDR3 is 16 amino acids. In DNA form, the CDR3 reads TGTGCCAGCAGTTACTCGACAGGGGGCTCGGGCTATGGCTACACCTTC. Translating gives CASSYSTGGSGYGYTF.

The V and J genes are TRBV6-5 and TRBJ2-1; D is uncertain. CDR3 length equals 12 residues. V lost 3 bases to trimming and J lost 6 bases, with 6 bases between them. Germline assignment: CDR1 MNHEY and CDR2 SVGAGI. The CDR3 loop reads CASSYVGNEQFF. The CDR3, as DNA: TGTGCCAGCAGTTATGTGGGCAATGAGCAGTTCTTC.

The V gene is TRBV19, the J gene TRBJ2-1, with D possibly being TRBD1 or TRBD2 (5 bases each). V was shortened by 5 bases and J by 0 bases, with 17 bases between the two germline ends. The CDR3 is 17 residues long. Germline CDR1 LNHDA, CDR2 SQIVND (reference sequence). CDR3 nucleotide sequence: TGTGCCAGTAGTCGGACCACCGACGGGGCCTCCTACAATGAGCAGTTCTTC. Translated, it gives CASSRTTDGASYNEQFF.

This clone showed up just once. The chain carries TRBV6-5 and TRBJ2-3; 8 nucleotides agree with TRBD2. With 8 bases clipped from V and 4 bases from J, the junction kept 8 bases outside the gene matches. The CDR3 runs 14 residues. Germline CDR1 reads MNHEY; CDR2 reads SVGAGI. CDR3 sequence: CASGRLAKSDTQYF. CDR3 in DNA: TGTGCCAGCGGAAGACTAGCGAAATCAGATACGCAGTATTTT.

This chain connects TRBV29-1 to TRBJ2-5; the D is unclear. V was clipped by 3 bases and J by 1 base, with 3 bases between them. The germline gives CDR1 SQVTM, CDR2 ANQGSEA. The CDR3 runs to 11 residues. CDR3 amino acids: CSVDSQETQYF. The CDR3 nucleotides read TGCAGCGTTGACTCCCAAGAGACCCAGTACTTC.

The chain links TRBV11-2 to TRBJ2-7, with a weak D call TRBD1 (5 bases). This CDR3 has 14 residues. Trimming left V 1 base short and J 5 bases short, with 12 bases between. Per germline, CDR1 SGHAT and CDR2 FQNNGV. The CDR3 sequence: CASSLVFRAHEQYV. CDR3 nucleotide sequence: TGTGCCAGCAGCTTAGTCTTCAGGGCCCACGAGCAGTACGTC.